The clone carrying this T cell receptor (beta chain) has only one observation. This sample stems from a study of blood T cell repertoires in COVID-19. At the level of the study: In Cohort 3, a recovered donor had either two negative PCRs, clearance, or symptom resolution.

Study members were between about 18 and 95 years old and lived in 24 US regions. Assignment of participants to cohorts was predicated upon participant-reported clinical history. In the study's own analysis: How many nucleated cells were present was estimated from reference gene primer amplification. The protocol was immunoSEQ multiplex PCR, while the TCRdb copy is restricted to in-frame clones and leaves out a portion. That table supplies the V and J calls and clone size; D and trimming were determined from the DNA. This sample has approximately 200,000 clones, with about nine tenths found just once. The CDR3 length is 15 residues. Looked up from germline, CDR1 is LGHNA and CDR2 is YSLEER. V was shortened by 0 bases and J by 0 bases, with 6 bases between the two germline ends.

Sequences were obtained from PBMCs or T cells enriched from blood (not recorded which). The sequence came from a man aged 30-40 years in a cohort exposed to, infected with or recovered from COVID-19 (not recorded which). This sequence joins TRBV4-3 and TRBJ1-3; no reliable D call. The CDR3 DNA reads TGCGCCAGCAGCCAAGAGTCAGGCTCTGGAAACACCATATATTTT. As protein: CASSQESGSGNTIYF.